The clone carrying this T cell receptor beta chain was seen repeatedly, ten times or more. As yet, its antigen is unknown. Hyperthyroidism had been newly diagnosed in patients aged 18 to 65, and its duration was under 2 months. Patients were excluded for uncontrolled infection, other autoimmune disease, pregnancy or lactation. V lost 4 bases and J 5 bases, leaving 7 bases between the germline ends. The CDR3 has 12 residues. CDR1 and CDR2 from the germline V gene are MNHGY and SVAAGI. What was amplified from RNA transcripts were TCR beta CDR3 regions. Primed by the HTBI set, a first-round RT-PCR was run on the TCR CDR3. TCRdb re-derived calls from the multiplex PCR reads in MiXCR, one entry per CDR3 protein. This table has about 500,000 distinct CDR3 sequences, 13% to 15% appearing once. This specimen comes from a study of T cells in Graves' hyperthyroidism and ophthalmopathy. Findings and limits, study-wide: Most thyroid clonotypes that were expanded above 0.001 also turned up in blood.

Specimen: blood. The chain carries TRBV6-9 and TRBJ2-3, with unresolved D. This receptor was obtained from a woman between 18 and 29 years old with Graves' hyperthyroidism. The CDR3 bases are TGTGCCAGCAGTTTCCGGATAGATACGCAGTATTTT. Translated, it gives CASSFRIDTQYF.